One sample yielded the 26 T cell receptor beta chains listed below, sequenced in a study of cytomegalovirus exposure and HLA in healthy donors. PCR used 60 Vbeta primers and 13 Jbeta primers. The method was immunoSEQ multiplex PCR; TCRdb's version includes in-frame clones alone and lacks a portion of them. The repertoire holds 170,000 or so clones, with more than 80% as singletons. Input material: PBMCs. Source of these receptors: a man younger than 35 in good health and CMV-seronegative.

The J gene is TRBJ2-7, the V gene TRBV5-1; D remains ambiguous. The length of the CDR3 is 13 residues. Looked up from germline, CDR1 is SGHRS and CDR2 is YFSETQ. The V end was cut by 2 bases, the J end by 0 bases, with 6 bases between. Here the CDR3 DNA reads TGCGCCAGCAGCTTAAGGAGCTCCTACGAGCAGTACTTC. Protein: CASSLRSSYEQYF. Looking up the rest from reference TRBV5-1 and TRBJ2-7 gives the full variable domain: KAGVTQTPRYLIKTRGQQVTLSCSPISGHRSVSWYQQTPGQGLQFLFEYFSETQRNKGNFPGRFSGRQFSNSRSEMNVSTLELGDSALYLCASSLRSSYEQYFGPGTRLTVT.

The V and J genes are TRBV29-1 and TRBJ2-5; possible D gene TRBD2, 5 bases. The germline V gene has CDR1 SQVTM and CDR2 ANQGSEA. The V gene lost 4 bases and the J gene lost 4 bases, with 13 bases spanning the gap. The length of the CDR3 is 13 residues. CDR3 nucleotide sequence: TGCAGCGTTGCCGGGGTTGTAGGAGAGACCCAGTACTTC. Its translation: CSVAGVVGETQYF.

The genes are TRBV4-1 and TRBJ2-7; 10 bases match TRBD1. The ends lost 4 bases at V and 3 bases at J; junction bases unmatched: 9. This CDR3 is built from 16 residues. Germline-derived CDR1 and CDR2 are MGHRA and YSYEKL. CDR3 DNA sequence: TGCGCCAGCAGCCTTTTTGGGACAGGGGAGGTCTACGAGCAGTACTTC. Protein product: CASSLFGTGEVYEQYF.

The gene calls are TRBV7-3 and TRBJ2-1; the D gene is possibly TRBD2 (5 bases). The CDR3 runs 17 residues. Germline V gene data show CDR1 as SGHTA and CDR2 as FQGTGA. V lost 4 bases, J lost 4 bases, and 20 bases lay in between. The CDR3, as DNA: TGTGCCAGCAGCTCCCCCGCGGGCGAGGGAGATTACAATGAGCAGTTCTTC. This gives the protein CASSSPAGEGDYNEQFF.

This clone was recorded only once. The V call is TRBV10-3, the J call TRBJ2-1, with TRBD1 matching 8 bases. V gave up 7 bases and J gave up 8 bases; unmatched junction bases: 7. Germline V gene lookup returns CDR1 ENHRY and CDR2 SYGVKD. CDR3 length equals 13 residues. The CDR3 loop reads CAITEDRVYEQFF. CDR3 coding DNA: TGTGCCATCACCGAGGACAGGGTCTATGAGCAGTTCTTC.

The rearrangement joins TRBV19 to TRBJ2-7, with TRBD2 matching 8 bases. CDR3 length: 14 amino acids. Germline V gene sequence: CDR1 LNHDA, CDR2 SQIVND (reference sequence). The V and J ends lost 6 bases and 6 bases, in that order; junction bases with no gene match: 10. The CDR3 nucleotides read TGTGCCAGTAGCCTGCGCGGGACTAGATTCGAGCAGTACTTC. Translating gives CASSLRGTRFEQYF.

This clone has only one observation. This sequence joins TRBV6-5 and TRBJ2-1; D possibly corresponds to TRBD2 (6 bases). Looked up from germline, CDR1 is MNHEY and CDR2 is SVGAGI. The CDR3 is 16 residues long. The V and J ends lost 2 bases and 7 bases respectively, with 18 bases between them. CDR3 sequence: CASSYRGWAGSNEQFF. For the CDR3, the DNA is TGTGCCAGCAGTTACCGCGGTTGGGCGGGAAGTAATGAGCAGTTCTTC.

This clone was picked up one time. This rearrangement joins TRBV5-1 to TRBJ1-1; D unresolved. In germline, CDR1 is SGHRS, CDR2 YFSETQ. This CDR3 spans 13 amino acids. The ends were cut back, 0 bases at V and 1 base at J, with 4 bases in the middle. CDR3 in amino acids: CASSLGANTEAFF. Here the CDR3 DNA reads TGCGCCAGCAGCTTGGGAGCGAACACTGAAGCTTTCTTT. Using reference TRBV5-1 and TRBJ1-1 for the parts outside the CDR3, the full variable domain is KAGVTQTPRYLIKTRGQQVTLSCSPISGHRSVSWYQQTPGQGLQFLFEYFSETQRNKGNFPGRFSGRQFSNSRSEMNVSTLELGDSALYLCASSLGANTEAFFGQGTRLTVV.

The chain joins TRBV7-9 to TRBJ1-3, with a weak D call TRBD1 (6 bases). The germline V and J ends were trimmed by 6 bases and 2 bases, with 14 bases remaining between them. CDR3 length: 15 amino acids. The germline V gene encodes CDR1 SEHNR and CDR2 FQNEAQ (reference sequence). The CDR3 DNA is TGTGCCAGCAGAGATAGGGGGGGGACTGGAAACACCATATATTTT. Its translation: CASRDRGGTGNTIYF.

This clone was found once. The gene calls are TRBV27 and TRBJ1-2; D is ambiguous. There are 14 residues in the CDR3. The germline V and J ends were trimmed by 2 bases and 2 bases, with 9 bases remaining between them. Germline-derived CDR1 and CDR2 are MNHEY and SMNVEV (reference sequence). This CDR3 is CASSLEAQNYGYTF. The CDR3 region has the DNA TGTGCCAGCAGTTTAGAGGCCCAGAACTATGGCTACACCTTC.

The chain has TRBV27 and TRBJ2-2, with a tentative D call TRBD2 (5 bases). CDR3 length: 15 amino acids. Germline values: CDR1 MNHEY, CDR2 SMNVEV (reference sequence). V was cut by 6 bases and J by 3 bases, with 14 bases left in between. This CDR3 reads CASSLTRVDTGELFF. The CDR3 coding sequence is TGTGCCAGCAGCCTCACGAGGGTCGACACCGGGGAGCTGTTTTTT.

This chain joins TRBV5-1 and TRBJ2-3; 7 positions match TRBD1. CDR1 is SGHRS, CDR2 YFSETQ, per germline. V trimming: 4 bases; J trimming: 0 bases; junction bases outside the gene matches: 14. The CDR3 is 18 residues long. DNA for the CDR3: TGCGCCAGCAGCCACCTAAATATTGACAGGGCTAGCACAGATACGCAGTATTTT. It specifies CASSHLNIDRASTDTQYF.

The chain employs TRBV29-1 and TRBJ1-5, with a tentative D call TRBD1 (5 bases). V lost 5 bases and J 9 bases, leaving 17 bases between the germline ends. The CDR3 consists of 13 residues. The germline V gene has CDR1 SQVTM and CDR2 ANQGSEA. The CDR3 reads CSVTYRMGGPQHF. Here the CDR3 DNA reads TGCAGCGTTACGTACAGGATGGGGGGGCCCCAGCATTTT.

This sequence joins TRBV11-2 and TRBJ2-7; tentatively, D is TRBD2 (5 bases). V shed 1 base and J shed 2 bases, with 15 bases lying between them. Germline V CDR1 and CDR2: SGHAT, FQNNGV. CDR3 length: 16 residues. In DNA, the CDR3 is TGTGCCAGCAGCTTAGTTTCCGGGGTGGGCGCCTACGAGCAGTACTTC. It yields the protein CASSLVSGVGAYEQYF.

The V and J genes are TRBV2 and TRBJ2-2, with a tentative D call TRBD1 (6 bases). The CDR3 covers 16 residues. Trimming left V 4 bases short and J 5 bases short, with 17 bases between. Per the germline V gene, CDR1 is SNHLY and CDR2 is FYNNEI. CDR3 sequence reads: CASSVDRKAGTGELFF. As DNA, the CDR3 is TGTGCCAGCAGTGTCGACAGGAAGGCTGGGACCGGGGAGCTGTTTTTT.

The table lists this clone with a count of one. The V gene is TRBV29-1, the J gene TRBJ2-3; a possible D gene is TRBD1 (5 bases). V gave up 8 bases and J gave up 9 bases, with 15 bases separating them. This CDR3 region has 11 residues. CDR1 is SQVTM and CDR2 is ANQGSEA in the germline V gene. Here the CDR3 reads CSLDKAGTQYF. DNA for the CDR3: TGCAGCTTGGACAAGGCCGGGACGCAGTATTTT.

This rearrangement joins TRBV29-1 to TRBJ2-7; 7 bases are a match to TRBD1. V lost 6 bases and J lost 7; bases outside the gene matches: 12. In germline, CDR1 is SQVTM, CDR2 ANQGSEA. The CDR3 is 13 amino acids. The CDR3 loop is CSVNEGQAGEQYF. DNA of the CDR3: TGCAGCGTCAATGAAGGACAGGCGGGTGAGCAGTACTTC.

As for this clone: Germline and junction disagree at one end, which may indicate a read error. CDR3 DNA sequence: TGTTCCAGCAGCTTTACGGGCACTGAAGCTTTCTTT. Translation: CSSSFTGTEAFF. This rearrangement joins TRBV7-9 to TRBJ1-1; D is ambiguous. The CDR3 has 12 residues. Germline V gene data show CDR1 as SEHNR and CDR2 as FQNEAQ (reference sequence).

The chain has TRBV28 and TRBJ2-7; 10 bases fit TRBD1. Germline lookup yields CDR1 MDHEN and CDR2 SYDVKM. CDR3 length equals 15 residues. After removal of 6 bases from V and 3 bases from J, the junction contained 8 bases not matched to a gene. The CDR3 sequence is CASRPPGQGIYEQYF. The CDR3 coding sequence is TGTGCCAGCAGACCCCCGGGACAGGGGATCTACGAGCAGTACTTC.

This chain joins TRBV9 and TRBJ2-3, with D possibly being TRBD2 (7 bases). The CDR3 sequence is 14 residues long. Germline V gene lookup returns CDR1 SGDLS and CDR2 YYNGEE. Trimming removed 4 bases from V and 3 bases from J, with 12 bases in between. CDR3 coding DNA: TGTGCCAGCAGCAGGAGGGGGGGAACAGATACGCAGTATTTT. Its translation is CASSRRGGTDTQYF.

The chain joins TRBV6-5 to TRBJ2-5; D may be TRBD1 (5 bases). Matching the DNA end better, TRBJ2-7 makes the J call doubtful. The CDR3 sequence is 15 residues long. From germline, CDR1 is MNHEY and CDR2 SVGAGI. The CDR3 DNA sequence: TGTGCCAGCAGTTACTCGGCAGGGTCGCAAACCGAGCAGTACTTC. Translated, it gives CASSYSAGSQTEQYF.

In its sample, this clone was seen a few times. The chain combines TRBV5-1 with TRBJ2-2; possibly TRBD1 for D (5 bases). Germline CDR1 is SGHRS and CDR2 is YFSETQ. There are 14 residues in the CDR3. V was cut by 5 bases and J by 1 base, with 9 bases left in between. CDR3 in amino acids: CASRRTLNTGELFF. The CDR3 region has the DNA TGCGCCAGCAGGCGGACACTGAACACCGGGGAGCTGTTTTTT.

The chain carries TRBV7-8 and TRBJ2-5; TRBD2 agrees at 7 bases. The CDR3 has 14 residues. Germline CDR1 and CDR2: SGHVS and FQNEAQ. The V and J ends lost 4 bases and 5 bases, in that order; junction bases with no gene match: 7. Written as DNA, the CDR3 is TGTGCCAGCAGCTCCCGCCAGGGAGGGGAGACCCAGTACTTC. Its translation: CASSSRQGGETQYF.

The chain employs TRBV27 and TRBJ2-7; TRBD1 aligns across 9 bases. Unmatched junction bases numbered 4, after V lost 7 bases and J lost 3 bases. The CDR3 runs 13 residues. In germline, CDR1 is MNHEY, CDR2 SMNVEV (reference sequence). As DNA, the CDR3 is TGTGCCAGCATGGGACAGGGAAGCTACGAGCAGTACTTC. This translates into CASMGQGSYEQYF.

There are a few counts of this clone. The chain links TRBV28 to TRBJ1-2; D perhaps matches TRBD1 (6 bases). This CDR3 spans 13 amino acids. V dropped 6 bases and J dropped 6 bases, with 14 bases sitting between them. Germline V gene lookup returns CDR1 MDHEN and CDR2 SYDVKM. As DNA, the CDR3 is TGTGCCAGCAGCCCGGCAGGGGTCGATGGCTACACCTTC. Translating it yields CASSPAGVDGYTF.

This chain links TRBV6-5 with TRBJ2-7; D may be TRBD2 (6 bases). V gave up 6 bases and J gave up 5 bases, with 14 bases separating them. CDR1 MNHEY and CDR2 SVGAGI come from the germline V gene. The length of the CDR3 is 13 residues. The CDR3 coding sequence is TGTGCCAGCAGCTATCTGGGGGGTAACGAGCAGTACTTC. This encodes CASSYLGGNEQYF.